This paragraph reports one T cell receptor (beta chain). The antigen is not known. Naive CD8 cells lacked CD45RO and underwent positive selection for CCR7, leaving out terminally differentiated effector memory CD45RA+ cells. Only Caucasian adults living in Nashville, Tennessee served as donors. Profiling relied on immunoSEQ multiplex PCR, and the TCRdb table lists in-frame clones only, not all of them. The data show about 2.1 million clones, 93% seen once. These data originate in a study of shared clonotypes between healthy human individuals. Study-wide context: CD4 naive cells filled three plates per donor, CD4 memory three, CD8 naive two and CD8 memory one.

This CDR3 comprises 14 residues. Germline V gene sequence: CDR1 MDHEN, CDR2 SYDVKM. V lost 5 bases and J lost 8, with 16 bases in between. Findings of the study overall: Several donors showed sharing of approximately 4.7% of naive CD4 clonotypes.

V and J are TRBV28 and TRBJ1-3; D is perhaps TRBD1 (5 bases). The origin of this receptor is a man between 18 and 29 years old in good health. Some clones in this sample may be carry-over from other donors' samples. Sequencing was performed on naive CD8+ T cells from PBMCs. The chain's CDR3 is CASSPPRGVHTIYF. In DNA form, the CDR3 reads TGTGCCAGCAGTCCTCCCCGGGGGGTACACACCATATATTTT.